Detailed here is one T cell receptor beta chain. This receptor's antigen is unknown. Base qualities are missing; no much larger clone stands one base away. Reading the germline V gene (reference sequence) gives CDR1 GTSNPN and CDR2 SVGIG. From cysteine to phenylalanine, the CDR3 is 13 amino acids long. Only the CDR3 part of the read is kept: 39 bases, read in frame from the first base. V is shortened by 8 bases, J by 6 bases, and the region joining them spans 19 bases. TCRbeta CDR3 regions were amplified from genomic DNA by means of the immunoSEQ Assay, a bias-controlled multiplex PCR. In the paper's pipeline: The number of nucleated cells in each sample was estimated by amplification of reference gene primers within the assay. To quantify the absolute abundance of each unique TCRbeta CDR3 rearrangement, sequence reads were collapsed and filtered. For each sample, productive Simpson clonality was calculated as the square root of Simpson's diversity index over productive rearrangements. TCRdb limited this immuneACCESS table to in-frame rearrangements with V and J called. A share of clones is missing; checked studies link under half to unresolved V genes, and the rest is unexplained. The V and J calls and clone size were taken over from that table, and D and trimming were inferred from the DNA. This sample is represented by a few hundred thousand clones; around nine tenths of them were singletons. The ten largest account for under 8.5% of the sample.

This record comes from a study of blood T cell repertoires in COVID-19 (TCRdb year 2020). Broadly, across the study: Samples covering the acute and convalescent phases of COVID-19 were provided by collaborators in the United States, Italy and Spain. The material from the prospective study consisted of cDNA or gDNA derived from T cells, B-cell-depleted T cells, or PBMCs. The dataset comprised deeply sampled blood TCRbeta repertoires from subjects exposed to, actively infected with, or recovered from COVID-19. The repertoires were released in a freely available public database meant as a resource for research on the immune response to SARS-CoV-2. The samples were drawn from the first 160 participants of the ongoing ImmuneRACE study and from some 1,300 subjects provided by 6 global collaborators. Sample metadata almost always included a de-identified subject ID, COVID-19 status, age in years and sex. Where HLA class I and class II types were available, the types were taken from metadata supplied by the sample provider, not from assay-based typing. The full study reports these points: The amount of clinical and demographic metadata varied by source and participant and was provided uncurated.

In Seattle, one collaborating source enrolled patients while the infection was active and tracked those patients longitudinally over the course of disease. Each collaborating institution followed its own protocols to collect whole blood in K2EDTA tubes. Collaborator samples were shipped for TCRbeta analysis as frozen whole blood, isolated PBMCs, or DNA extracted from either sample type. This receptor was obtained from a woman aged 55-69 years with COVID-19, enrolled during active disease. The chain uses TRBV30 and TRBJ1-2; the D gene is perhaps TRBD1, from 5 matching bases. Sequenced sample: peripheral blood. For the CDR3, the sequence is CAHTRGGLDGYTF. The DNA reads TGTGCCCACACACGGGGGGGGTTGGATGGCTACACCTTC.